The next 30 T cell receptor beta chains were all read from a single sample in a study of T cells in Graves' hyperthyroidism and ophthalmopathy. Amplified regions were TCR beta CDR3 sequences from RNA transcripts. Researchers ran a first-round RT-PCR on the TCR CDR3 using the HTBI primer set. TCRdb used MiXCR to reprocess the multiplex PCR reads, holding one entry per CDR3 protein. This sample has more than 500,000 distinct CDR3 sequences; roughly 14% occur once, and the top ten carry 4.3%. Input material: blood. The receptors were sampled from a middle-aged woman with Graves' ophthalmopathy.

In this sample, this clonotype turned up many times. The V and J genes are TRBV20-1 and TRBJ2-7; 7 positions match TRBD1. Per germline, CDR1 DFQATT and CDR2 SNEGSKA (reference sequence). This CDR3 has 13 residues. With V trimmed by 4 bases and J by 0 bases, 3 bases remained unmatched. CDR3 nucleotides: TGCAGTGCTAAGGGACAGACCTCCTACGAGCAGTACTTC. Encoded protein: CSAKGQTSYEQYF.

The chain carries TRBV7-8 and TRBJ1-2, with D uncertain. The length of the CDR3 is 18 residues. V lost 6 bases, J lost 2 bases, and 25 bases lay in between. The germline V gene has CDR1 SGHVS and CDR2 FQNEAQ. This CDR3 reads CASSLKGPPMGINYGYTF. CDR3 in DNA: TGTGCCAGCAGTTTAAAGGGTCCACCTATGGGGATAAACTATGGCTACACCTTC.

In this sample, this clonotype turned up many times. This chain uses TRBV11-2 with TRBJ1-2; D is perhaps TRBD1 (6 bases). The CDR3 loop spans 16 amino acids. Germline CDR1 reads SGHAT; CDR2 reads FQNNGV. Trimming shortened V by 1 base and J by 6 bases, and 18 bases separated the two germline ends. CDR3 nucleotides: TGTGCCAGCAGCTTAGTGTCAGGGGTACAATTCGATGGCTACACCTTC. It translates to CASSLVSGVQFDGYTF.

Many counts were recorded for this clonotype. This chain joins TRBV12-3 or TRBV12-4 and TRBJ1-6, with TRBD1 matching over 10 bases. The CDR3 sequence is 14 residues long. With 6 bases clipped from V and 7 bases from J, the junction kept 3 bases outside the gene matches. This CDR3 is CASSPTGGNSPLHF. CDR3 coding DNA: TGTGCCAGCAGCCCGACAGGGGGCAATTCACCCCTCCACTTT.

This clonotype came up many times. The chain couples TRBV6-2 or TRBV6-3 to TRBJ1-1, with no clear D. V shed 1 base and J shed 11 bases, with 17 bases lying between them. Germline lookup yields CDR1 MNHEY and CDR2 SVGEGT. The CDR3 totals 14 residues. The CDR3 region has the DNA TGTGCCAGCAGTTACTGGTATCGGGATTCAAAGGCTTTCTTT. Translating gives CASSYWYRDSKAFF.

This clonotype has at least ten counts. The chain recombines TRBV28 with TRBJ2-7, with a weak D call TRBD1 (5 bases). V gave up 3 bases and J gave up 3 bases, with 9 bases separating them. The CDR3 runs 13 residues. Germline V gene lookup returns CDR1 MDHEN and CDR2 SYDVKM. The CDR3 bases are TGTGCCAGCAGTTTTGTCGACAGCTACGAGCAGTACTTC. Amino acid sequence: CASSFVDSYEQYF.

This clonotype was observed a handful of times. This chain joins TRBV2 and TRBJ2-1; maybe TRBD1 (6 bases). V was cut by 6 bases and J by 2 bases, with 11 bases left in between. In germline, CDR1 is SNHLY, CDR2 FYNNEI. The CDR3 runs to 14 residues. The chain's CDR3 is CASSRQVAYNEQFF. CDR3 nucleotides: TGTGCCAGCAGCCGACAGGTTGCCTACAATGAGCAGTTCTTC.

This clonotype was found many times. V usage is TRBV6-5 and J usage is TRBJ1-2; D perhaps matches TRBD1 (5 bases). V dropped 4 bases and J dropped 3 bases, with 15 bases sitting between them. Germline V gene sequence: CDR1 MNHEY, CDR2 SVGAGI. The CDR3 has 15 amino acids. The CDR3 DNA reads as TGTGCCAGCAGTTTCACCGACAGACCCCACTATGGCTACACCTTC. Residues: CASSFTDRPHYGYTF.

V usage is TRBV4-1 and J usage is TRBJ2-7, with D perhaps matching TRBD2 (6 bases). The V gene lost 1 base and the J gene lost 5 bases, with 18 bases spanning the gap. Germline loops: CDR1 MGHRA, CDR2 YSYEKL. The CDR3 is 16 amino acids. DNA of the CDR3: TGCGCCAGCAGCCAAGGTCGAGGGGTGCGGGGCAACGAGCAGTACTTC. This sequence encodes CASSQGRGVRGNEQYF.

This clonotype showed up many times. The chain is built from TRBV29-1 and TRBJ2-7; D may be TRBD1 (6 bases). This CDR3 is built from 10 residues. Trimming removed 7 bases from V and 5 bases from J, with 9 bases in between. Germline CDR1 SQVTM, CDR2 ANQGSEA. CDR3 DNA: TGCAGCGCCAGGGACAACGAGCAGTACTTC. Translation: CSARDNEQYF.

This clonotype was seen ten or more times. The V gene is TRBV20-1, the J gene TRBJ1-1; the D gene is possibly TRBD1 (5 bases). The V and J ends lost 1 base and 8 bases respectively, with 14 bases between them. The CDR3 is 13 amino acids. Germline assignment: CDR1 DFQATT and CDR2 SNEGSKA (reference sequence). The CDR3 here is CSARVGTTGEAFF. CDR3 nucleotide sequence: TGCAGTGCTAGAGTAGGGACCACCGGCGAAGCTTTCTTT.

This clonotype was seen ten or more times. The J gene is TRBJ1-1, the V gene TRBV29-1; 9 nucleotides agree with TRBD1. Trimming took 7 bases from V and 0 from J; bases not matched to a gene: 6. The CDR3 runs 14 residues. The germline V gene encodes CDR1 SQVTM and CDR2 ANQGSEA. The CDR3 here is CSGGQGPMNTEAFF. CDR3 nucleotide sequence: TGCAGCGGGGGACAGGGCCCGATGAACACTGAAGCTTTCTTT.

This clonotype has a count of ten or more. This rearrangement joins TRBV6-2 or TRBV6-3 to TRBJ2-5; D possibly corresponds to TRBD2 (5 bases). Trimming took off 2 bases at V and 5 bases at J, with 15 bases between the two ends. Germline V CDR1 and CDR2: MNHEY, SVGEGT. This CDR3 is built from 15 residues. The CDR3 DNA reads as TGTGCCAGCAGTTACGGCAAGGACTTCGGGGAGACCCAGTACTTC. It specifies CASSYGKDFGETQYF.

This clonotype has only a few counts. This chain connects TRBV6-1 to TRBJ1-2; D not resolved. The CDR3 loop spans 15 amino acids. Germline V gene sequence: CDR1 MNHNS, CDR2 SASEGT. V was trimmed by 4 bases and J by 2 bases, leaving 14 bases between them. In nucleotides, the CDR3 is TGTGCCAGCAGTGTGTCCTTACAAGGAAACTATGGCTACACCTTC. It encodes CASSVSLQGNYGYTF.

CDR3 amino acids: CASSDPSGSTYEQYF. The CDR3 coding sequence is TGTGCCAGCAGTGACCCTAGCGGGAGTACCTACGAGCAGTACTTC. The genes are TRBV2 and TRBJ2-7; TRBD2 matches 10 bases. The CDR3 totals 15 residues. Unmatched junction bases numbered 4, after V lost 3 bases and J lost 2 bases. Germline V gene lookup returns CDR1 SNHLY and CDR2 FYNNEI.

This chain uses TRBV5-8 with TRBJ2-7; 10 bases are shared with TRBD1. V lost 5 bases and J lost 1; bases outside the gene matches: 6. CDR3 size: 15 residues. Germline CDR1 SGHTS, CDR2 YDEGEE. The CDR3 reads CASRTGQGGSYEQYF. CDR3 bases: TGTGCCAGCAGAACTGGACAGGGGGGATCCTACGAGCAGTACTTC.

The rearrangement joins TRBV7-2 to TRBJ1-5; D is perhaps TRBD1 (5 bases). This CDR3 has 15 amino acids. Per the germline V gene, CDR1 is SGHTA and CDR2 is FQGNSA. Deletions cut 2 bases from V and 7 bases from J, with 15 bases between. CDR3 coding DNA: TGTGCCAGCAGCTTACGTGGGGGTCCGGGGCAGCCCCAGCATTTT. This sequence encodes CASSLRGGPGQPQHF.

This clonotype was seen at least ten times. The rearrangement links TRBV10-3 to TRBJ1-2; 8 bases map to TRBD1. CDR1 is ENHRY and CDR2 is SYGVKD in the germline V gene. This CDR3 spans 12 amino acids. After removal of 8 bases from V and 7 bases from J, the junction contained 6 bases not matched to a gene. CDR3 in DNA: TGTGCCATCGCGGACAGGGAGTCTGGCTACACCTTC. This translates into CAIADRESGYTF.

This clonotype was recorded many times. The CDR3 bases are TGTGCCAGCAGTGAAGAGGGGGGAAATAGGGGCAATCAGCCCCAGCATTTT. This encodes CASSEEGGNRGNQPQHF. The chain couples TRBV2 to TRBJ1-5; a possible D gene is TRBD1 (6 bases). From germline, CDR1 is SNHLY and CDR2 FYNNEI. The V end was cut by 1 base, the J end by 2 bases, with 15 bases between. The CDR3 is 17 amino acids.

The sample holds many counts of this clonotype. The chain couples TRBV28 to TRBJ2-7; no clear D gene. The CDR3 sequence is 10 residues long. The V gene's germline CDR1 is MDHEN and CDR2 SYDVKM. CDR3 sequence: CEPVGYEQYF. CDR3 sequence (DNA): TGTGAACCGGTCGGGTACGAGCAGTACTTC.

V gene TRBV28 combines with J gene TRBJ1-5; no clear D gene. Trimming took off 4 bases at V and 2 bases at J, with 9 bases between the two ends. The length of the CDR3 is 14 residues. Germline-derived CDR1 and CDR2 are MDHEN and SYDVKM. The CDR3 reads CASSSTTRNQPQHF. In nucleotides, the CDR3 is TGTGCCAGCAGTTCCACCACACGCAATCAGCCCCAGCATTTT.

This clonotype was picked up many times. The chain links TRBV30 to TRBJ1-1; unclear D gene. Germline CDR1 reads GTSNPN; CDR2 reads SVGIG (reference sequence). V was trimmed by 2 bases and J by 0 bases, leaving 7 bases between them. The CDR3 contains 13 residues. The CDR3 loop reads CAWSQEMNTEAFF. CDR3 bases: TGTGCCTGGAGTCAGGAGATGAACACTGAAGCTTTCTTT. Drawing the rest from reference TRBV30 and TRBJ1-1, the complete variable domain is SQTIHQWPATLVQPVGSPLSLECTVEGTSNPNLYWYRQAAGRGLQLLFYSVGIGQISSEVPQNLSASRPQDRQFILSSKKLLLSDSGFYLCAWSQEMNTEAFFGQGTRLTVV.

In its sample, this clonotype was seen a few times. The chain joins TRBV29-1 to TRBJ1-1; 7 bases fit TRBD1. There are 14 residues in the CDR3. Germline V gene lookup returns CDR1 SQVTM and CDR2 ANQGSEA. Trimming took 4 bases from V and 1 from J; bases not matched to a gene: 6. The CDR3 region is CSVAPGQPNTEAFF. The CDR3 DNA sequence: TGCAGCGTTGCTCCGGGACAGCCGAACACTGAAGCTTTCTTT.

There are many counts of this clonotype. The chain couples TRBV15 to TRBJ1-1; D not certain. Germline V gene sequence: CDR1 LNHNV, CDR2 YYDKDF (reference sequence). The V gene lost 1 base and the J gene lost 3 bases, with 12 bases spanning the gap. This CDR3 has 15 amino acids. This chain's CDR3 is CATSRVVGGYTEAFF. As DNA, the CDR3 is TGTGCCACCAGCAGAGTAGTAGGCGGGTACACTGAAGCTTTCTTT.

CDR3 in DNA: TGTGCCAGCAGCCCCCCCTATATTGGCAACTATGGCTACACCTTC. Translated, it gives CASSPPYIGNYGYTF. The rearrangement joins TRBV7-2 to TRBJ1-2; no clear D. Germline CDR1 reads SGHTA; CDR2 reads FQGNSA. This CDR3 has 15 amino acids. V lost 5 bases and J 2 bases, leaving 15 bases between the germline ends.

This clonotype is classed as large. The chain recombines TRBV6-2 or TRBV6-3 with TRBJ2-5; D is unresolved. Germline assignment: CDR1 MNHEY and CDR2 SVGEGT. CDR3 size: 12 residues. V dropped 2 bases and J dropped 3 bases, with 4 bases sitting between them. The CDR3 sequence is CASSYPEETQYF. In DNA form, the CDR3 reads TGTGCCAGCAGTTACCCCGAAGAGACCCAGTACTTC.

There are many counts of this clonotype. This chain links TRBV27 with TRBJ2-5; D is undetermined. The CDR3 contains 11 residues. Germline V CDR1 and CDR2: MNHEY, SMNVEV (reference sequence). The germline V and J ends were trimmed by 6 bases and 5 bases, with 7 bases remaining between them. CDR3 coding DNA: TGTGCCAGCAGAGAACACGAGACCCAGTACTTC. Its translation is CASREHETQYF.

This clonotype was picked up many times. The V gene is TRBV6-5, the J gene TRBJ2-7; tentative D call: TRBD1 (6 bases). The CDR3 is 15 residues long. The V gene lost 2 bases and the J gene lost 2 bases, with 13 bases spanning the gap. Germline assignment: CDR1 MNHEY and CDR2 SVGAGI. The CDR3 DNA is TGTGCCAGCAGTTACGGGGCGGACAGAACCTACGAGCAGTACTTC. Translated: CASSYGADRTYEQYF.

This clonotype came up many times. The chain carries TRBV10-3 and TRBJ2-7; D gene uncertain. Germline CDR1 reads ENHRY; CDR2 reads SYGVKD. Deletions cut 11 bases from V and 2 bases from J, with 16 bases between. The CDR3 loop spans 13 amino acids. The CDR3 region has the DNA TGTGCCTCCAGGAGACCCGCGGCCTACGAGCAGTACTTC. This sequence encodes CASRRPAAYEQYF.

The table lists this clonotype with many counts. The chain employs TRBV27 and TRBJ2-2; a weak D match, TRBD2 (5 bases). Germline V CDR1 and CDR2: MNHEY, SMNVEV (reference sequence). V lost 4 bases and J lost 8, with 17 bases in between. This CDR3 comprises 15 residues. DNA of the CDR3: TGTGCCAGCAGTTCCGGACTGCACGTTAGAGGGGAGCTGTTTTTT. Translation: CASSSGLHVRGELFF.